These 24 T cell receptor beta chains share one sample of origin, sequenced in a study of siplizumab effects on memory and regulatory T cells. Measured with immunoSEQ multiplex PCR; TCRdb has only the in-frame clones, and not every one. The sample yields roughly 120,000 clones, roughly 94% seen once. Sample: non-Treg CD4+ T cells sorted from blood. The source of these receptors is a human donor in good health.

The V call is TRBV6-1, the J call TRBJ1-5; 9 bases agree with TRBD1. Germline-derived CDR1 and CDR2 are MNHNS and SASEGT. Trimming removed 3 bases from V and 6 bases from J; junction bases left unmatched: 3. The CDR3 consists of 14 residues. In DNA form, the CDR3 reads TGTGCCAGCAGTGACGGACAGGGGTTTCAGCCCCAGCATTTT. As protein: CASSDGQGFQPQHF.

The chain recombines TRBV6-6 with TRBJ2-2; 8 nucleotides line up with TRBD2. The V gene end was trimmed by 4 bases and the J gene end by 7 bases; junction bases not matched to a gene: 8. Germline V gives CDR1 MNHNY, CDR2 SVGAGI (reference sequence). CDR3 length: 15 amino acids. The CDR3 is CASSFGAGGHGELFF. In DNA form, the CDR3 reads TGTGCCAGCAGTTTCGGGGCGGGAGGTCACGGGGAGCTGTTTTTT.

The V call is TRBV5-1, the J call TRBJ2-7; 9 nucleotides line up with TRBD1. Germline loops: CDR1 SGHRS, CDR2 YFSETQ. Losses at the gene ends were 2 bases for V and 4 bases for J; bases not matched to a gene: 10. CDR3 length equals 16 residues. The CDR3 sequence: CASSFQPGQGFYEQYF. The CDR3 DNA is TGCGCCAGCAGCTTCCAACCGGGACAGGGATTTTACGAGCAGTACTTC.

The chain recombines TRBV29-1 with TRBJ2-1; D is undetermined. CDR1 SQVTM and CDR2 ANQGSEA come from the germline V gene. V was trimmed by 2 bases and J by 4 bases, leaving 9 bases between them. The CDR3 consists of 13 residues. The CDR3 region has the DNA TGCAGCGTTGAACTCGTGGCTTACAATGAGCAGTTCTTC. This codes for CSVELVAYNEQFF.

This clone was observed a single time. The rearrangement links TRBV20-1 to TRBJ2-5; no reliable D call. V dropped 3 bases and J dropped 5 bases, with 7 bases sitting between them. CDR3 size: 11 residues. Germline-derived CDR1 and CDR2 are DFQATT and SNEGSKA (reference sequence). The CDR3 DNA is TGCAGTGCTAGGGTCGGGGAGACCCAGTACTTC. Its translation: CSARVGETQYF.

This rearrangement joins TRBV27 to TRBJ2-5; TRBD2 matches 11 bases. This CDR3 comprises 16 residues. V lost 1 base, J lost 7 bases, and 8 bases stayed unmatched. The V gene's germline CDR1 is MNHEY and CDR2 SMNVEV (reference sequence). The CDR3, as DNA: TGTGCCAGCAGTTTATTCGCTAGCGGGAGGTGGCGGACCCAGTACTTC. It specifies CASSLFASGRWRTQYF.

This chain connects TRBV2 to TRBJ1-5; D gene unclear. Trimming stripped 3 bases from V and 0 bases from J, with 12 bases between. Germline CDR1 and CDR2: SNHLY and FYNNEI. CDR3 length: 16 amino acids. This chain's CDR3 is CASSEGYLDSNQPQHF. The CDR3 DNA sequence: TGTGCCAGCAGTGAGGGCTACTTGGATAGCAATCAGCCCCAGCATTTT.

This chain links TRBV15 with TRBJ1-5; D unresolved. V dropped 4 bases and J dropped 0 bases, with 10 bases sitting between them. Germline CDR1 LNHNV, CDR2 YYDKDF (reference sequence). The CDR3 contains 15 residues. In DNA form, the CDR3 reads TGTGCCACCAGCAAGAGTGGGGATAGCAATCAGCCCCAGCATTTT. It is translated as CATSKSGDSNQPQHF.

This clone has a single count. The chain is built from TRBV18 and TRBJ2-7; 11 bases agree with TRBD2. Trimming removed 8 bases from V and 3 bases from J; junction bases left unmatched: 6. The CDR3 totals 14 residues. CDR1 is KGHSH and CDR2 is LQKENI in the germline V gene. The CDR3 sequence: CASRPGTSGYEQYF. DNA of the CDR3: TGTGCCAGCCGACCCGGGACTAGCGGCTACGAGCAGTACTTC.

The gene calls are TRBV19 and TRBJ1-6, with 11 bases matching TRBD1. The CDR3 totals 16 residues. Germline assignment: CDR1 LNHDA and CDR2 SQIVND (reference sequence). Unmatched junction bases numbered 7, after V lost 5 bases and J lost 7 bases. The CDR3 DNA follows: TGTGCCAGTAGTGGAAGGGACAGGGGGACAAATTCACCCCTCCACTTT. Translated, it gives CASSGRDRGTNSPLHF.

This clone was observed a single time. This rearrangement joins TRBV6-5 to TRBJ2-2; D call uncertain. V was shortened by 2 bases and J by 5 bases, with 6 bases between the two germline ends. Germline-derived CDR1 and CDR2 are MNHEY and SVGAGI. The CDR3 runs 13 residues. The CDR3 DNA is TGTGCCAGCAGTTACCCGTTTACCGGGGAGCTGTTTTTT. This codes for CASSYPFTGELFF.

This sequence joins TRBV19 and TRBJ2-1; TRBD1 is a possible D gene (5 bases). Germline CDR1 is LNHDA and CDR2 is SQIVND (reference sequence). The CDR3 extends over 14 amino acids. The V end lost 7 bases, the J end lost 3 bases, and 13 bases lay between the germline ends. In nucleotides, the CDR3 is TGTGCCAGTAACCCTAAAGGGGACTACAATGAGCAGTTCTTC. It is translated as CASNPKGDYNEQFF.

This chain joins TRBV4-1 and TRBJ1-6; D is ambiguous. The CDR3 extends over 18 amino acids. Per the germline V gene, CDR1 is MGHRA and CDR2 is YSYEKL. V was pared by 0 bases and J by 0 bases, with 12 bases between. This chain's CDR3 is CASSQDRSWSSYNSPLHF. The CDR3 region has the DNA TGCGCCAGCAGCCAAGATAGGTCTTGGAGCTCCTATAATTCACCCCTCCACTTT.

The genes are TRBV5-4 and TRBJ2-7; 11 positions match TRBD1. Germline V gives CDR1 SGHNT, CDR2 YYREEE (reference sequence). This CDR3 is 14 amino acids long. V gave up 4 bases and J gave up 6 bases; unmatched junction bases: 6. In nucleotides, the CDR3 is TGTGCCAGCAGCCTCAAAGGGACAGGGGGCGAGCAGTACTTC. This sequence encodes CASSLKGTGGEQYF.

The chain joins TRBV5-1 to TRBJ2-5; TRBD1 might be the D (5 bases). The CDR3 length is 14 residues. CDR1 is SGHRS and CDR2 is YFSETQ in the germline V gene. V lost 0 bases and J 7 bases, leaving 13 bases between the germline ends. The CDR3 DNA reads TGCGCCAGCAGCTTGGTAGGGGTTGAGGTGACCCAGTACTTC. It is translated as CASSLVGVEVTQYF.

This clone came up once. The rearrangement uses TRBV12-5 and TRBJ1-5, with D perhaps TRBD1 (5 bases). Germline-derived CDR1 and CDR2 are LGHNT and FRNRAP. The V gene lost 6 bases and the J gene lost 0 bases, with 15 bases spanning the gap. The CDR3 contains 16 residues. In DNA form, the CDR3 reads TGTGCTAGTGGGGACCCTCAGGGCTATAGCAATCAGCCCCAGCATTTT. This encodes CASGDPQGYSNQPQHF.

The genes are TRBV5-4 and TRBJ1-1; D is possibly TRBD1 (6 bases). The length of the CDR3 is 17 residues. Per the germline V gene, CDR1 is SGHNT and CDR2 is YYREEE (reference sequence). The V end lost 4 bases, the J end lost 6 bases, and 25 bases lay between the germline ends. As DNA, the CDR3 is TGTGCCAGCAGCCTCCCAGGGTTACAGGGTGCACTCTCTGAAGCTTTCTTT. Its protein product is CASSLPGLQGALSEAFF.

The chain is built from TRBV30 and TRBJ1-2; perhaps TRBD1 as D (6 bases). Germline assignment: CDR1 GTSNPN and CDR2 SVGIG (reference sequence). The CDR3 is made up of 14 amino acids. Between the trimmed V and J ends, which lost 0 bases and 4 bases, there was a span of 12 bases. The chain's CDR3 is CAWSVLGGSYGYTF. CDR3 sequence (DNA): TGTGCCTGGAGTGTACTAGGGGGGTCCTATGGCTACACCTTC.

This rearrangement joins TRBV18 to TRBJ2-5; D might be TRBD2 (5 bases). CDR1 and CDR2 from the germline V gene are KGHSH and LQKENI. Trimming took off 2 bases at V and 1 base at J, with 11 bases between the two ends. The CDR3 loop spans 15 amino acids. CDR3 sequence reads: CASSPVARGQETQYF. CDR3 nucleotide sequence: TGTGCCAGCTCACCAGTTGCACGGGGCCAAGAGACCCAGTACTTC.

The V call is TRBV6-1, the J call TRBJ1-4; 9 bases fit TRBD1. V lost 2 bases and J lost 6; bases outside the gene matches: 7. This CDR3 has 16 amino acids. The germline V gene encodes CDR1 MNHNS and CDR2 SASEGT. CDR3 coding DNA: TGTGCCAGCAGTGAATTCCCCACAGGGGGCGATGAAAAACTGTTTTTT. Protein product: CASSEFPTGGDEKLFF.

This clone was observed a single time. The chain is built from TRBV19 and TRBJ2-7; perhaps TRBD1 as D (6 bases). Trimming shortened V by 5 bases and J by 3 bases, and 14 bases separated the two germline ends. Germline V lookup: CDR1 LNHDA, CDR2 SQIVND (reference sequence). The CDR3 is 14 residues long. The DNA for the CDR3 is TGTGCCAGTAGTCCAGGGGTAGGAAGCTACGAGCAGTACTTC. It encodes CASSPGVGSYEQYF.

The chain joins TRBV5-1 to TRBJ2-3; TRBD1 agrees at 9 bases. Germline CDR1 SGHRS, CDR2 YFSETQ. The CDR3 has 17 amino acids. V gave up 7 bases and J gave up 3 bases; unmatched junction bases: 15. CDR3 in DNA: TGCGCCAGCCGCCTCCCTTCGGGACAGGGTGGGACAGATACGCAGTATTTT. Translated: CASRLPSGQGGTDTQYF.

The CDR3, as DNA: TGTGCCAGCAGCTTTGGTTCTAGCGGACACAATGAGCAGTTCTTC. Translating gives CASSFGSSGHNEQFF. The V and J genes are TRBV11-3 and TRBJ2-1; TRBD2 agrees at 7 bases. The length of the CDR3 is 15 residues. Unmatched junction bases numbered 7, after V lost 3 bases and J lost 5 bases. Germline loops: CDR1 SGHNT, CDR2 YENEEA.

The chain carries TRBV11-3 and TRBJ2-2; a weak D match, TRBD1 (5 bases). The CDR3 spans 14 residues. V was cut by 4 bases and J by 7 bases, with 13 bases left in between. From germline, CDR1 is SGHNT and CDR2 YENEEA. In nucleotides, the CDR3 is TGTGCCAGCAGCTCCCCCAGGGCAGTCGGGGAGCTGTTTTTT. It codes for CASSSPRAVGELFF. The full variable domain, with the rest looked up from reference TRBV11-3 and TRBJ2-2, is EAGVVQSPRYKIIEKKQPVAFWCNPISGHNTLYWYLQNLGQGPELLIRYENEEAVDDSQLPKDRFSAERLKGVDSTLKIQPAELGDSAVYLCASSSPRAVGELFFGEGSRLTVL.